One T cell receptor beta chain is described in this entry. The data originate from a study of blood T cell repertoires in COVID-19. Study overall: COVID-19 samples from acute and convalescent phases originated in the United States, Italy and Spain. In each case, the material was cDNA or gDNA derived from T cells, B-cell-depleted T cells, or PBMCs.

In the study's own analysis: Amplified reference gene primers provided the basis for estimating nucleated cell counts. Measured with immunoSEQ multiplex PCR; TCRdb has only the in-frame clones, and not every one. The V and J calls and clone size come from that table; D and trimming were worked out from the DNA. The sample shows approximately 240,000 clones, roughly 81% of them seen only once. The V end lost 1 base, the J end lost 0 bases, and 5 bases lay between the germline ends. Germline loops: CDR1 SGHRS, CDR2 YFSETQ. The CDR3 sequence is 15 residues long. V gene TRBV5-1 combines with J gene TRBJ2-6; D unresolved. This clonotype was obtained from a man aged 45 to 65 with acute or convalescent COVID-19. Sequencing input: peripheral blood. The CDR3, as DNA: TGCGCCAGCAGCTTGACTCTCTCTGGGGCCAACGTCCTGACTTTC. It codes for CASSLTLSGANVLTF.